Described below is a single T cell receptor (beta chain) sequence and its context. This sample is drawn from a study of shared clonotypes between healthy human individuals. The assay ran at deep level. Per the study methods: Sequence data from immunoSEQ were junction-only and lacked quality scores; consequently, filtering differed. Here immunoSEQ multiplex PCR was the method, and the copy in TCRdb shows in-frame clones only, minus some. The DNA was the basis for D and trimming; V, J and clone size are from that table. Altogether about 700,000 clones are present, approximately 79% being singletons, with the ten largest covering approximately 1.6%. Germline V gene data show CDR1 as SGDLS and CDR2 as YYNGEE. Trimming pared 2 bases from V and 3 bases from J, leaving 3 bases between. This CDR3 has 12 residues.

The source material was memory CD4+ T cells sorted from blood. Documented subset: CD45RA-negative fraction. The chain links TRBV9 to TRBJ2-1, with D hard to call. The sequence derives from a woman aged 25 to 45 in good health. CDR3 DNA sequence: TGTGCCAGCAGCGTCCACTACAATGAGCAGTTCTTC. Encoded protein: CASSVHYNEQFF.